The 3 T cell receptor beta chains listed next were all sequenced from one sample in a study of blood T cells in healthy people across ages. Then a second PCR, running roughly 7 to 11 cycles, was carried out with a sample-barcoded 5' primer and a J-beta primer mix. TCRdb re-analysed the 5' RACE reads in MiXCR, keeping a single row per CDR3 protein. This sample has some 780,000 distinct CDR3 sequences, with 56% found just once. Specimen: blood. The receptors originated from a man in his forties or fifties in good health.

The chain links TRBV12-3 or TRBV12-4 to TRBJ1-2, with D maybe TRBD1 (5 bases). This CDR3 comprises 16 residues. Trimming removed 3 bases from V and 8 bases from J, with 22 bases in between. CDR3 region: CASSLGGSREAVGYTF. The CDR3 DNA is TGTGCCAGCAGTTTGGGGGGGAGCAGGGAGGCAGTCGGCTACACCTTC.

There are a few counts of this clonotype. This chain connects TRBV29-1 to TRBJ1-2, with 9 bases matching TRBD1. The germline gives CDR1 SQVTM, CDR2 ANQGSEA. V gave up 6 bases and J gave up 7 bases; unmatched junction bases: 6. This CDR3 is built from 12 residues. The CDR3 nucleotides are TGCAGCGTGGCCACAGGGGGCCCTGGCTACACCTTC. It is translated as CSVATGGPGYTF.

The chain is built from TRBV9 and TRBJ2-3, with D unclear. CDR1 is SGDLS and CDR2 is YYNGEE in the germline V gene. The germline V and J ends were trimmed by 0 bases and 5 bases, with 7 bases remaining between them. The CDR3 has 13 residues. CDR3 sequence: CASSVGLGDTQYF. As DNA, the CDR3 is TGTGCCAGCAGCGTAGGATTGGGAGATACGCAGTATTTT.